This is a list of T cell receptor beta chains from one sample in a study of CD8 T cells in Susac syndrome. TCRdb fed the immunoSEQ multiplex PCR reads into MiXCR, producing one record per CDR3 protein. The repertoire holds about 120,000 distinct CDR3 sequences, over 90% seen once, with approximately 0.15% in the top ten. Material: CD4+ T cells from PBMCs. The receptors were gathered from a human donor with Susac syndrome. Each CDR3 is given with its conserved first and last residue. Each record gives: J gene, D gene, clone size, V gene, CDR3 DNA, CDR3 protein. The D gene is left open where the match is weak. Clone size is stated in some rows and not others, as once, few, many or a class when expanded.

>TRBJ2-7|TRBD1|NA|TRBV7-2
TGTGCCAGCAGCTCCAGGACAGGGACGTACGAGCAGTACTTC
CASSSRTGTYEQYF
>TRBJ2-2|NA|NA|TRBV3-1
TGTGCCAGCAGCCAGCAGGGTTTCACCGGGGAGCTGTTTTTT
CASSQQGFTGELFF
>TRBJ2-1|TRBD1|NA|TRBV12-3/TRBV12-4
TGTGCCAGCAGTTACCTGGGACAGCTCTCCTACAATGAGCAGTTCTTC
CASSYLGQLSYNEQFF
>TRBJ2-1|NA|NA|TRBV10-3
TGTGCCATCAGTGGAGCCCCGGGAGAGAGATACAATGAGCAGTTCTTC
CAISGAPGERYNEQFF
>TRBJ1-3|NA|NA|TRBV30
TGTGCCTGGGGCTGGAGTGGTGCCCCTGGAAACACCATATATTTT
CAWGWSGAPGNTIYF
>TRBJ1-1|NA|few|TRBV5-6
TGTGCCAGCAGCTTGGTTGGGGGGAACACTGAAGCTTTCTTT
CASSLVGGNTEAFF
>TRBJ2-5|TRBD2|NA|TRBV7-6
TGTGCCAGCAGCTTAGGGGGACTAGCGGGAGTTCAGACCCAGTACTTC
CASSLGGLAGVQTQYF
>TRBJ2-4|TRBD2|NA|TRBV6-5
TGTGCCAGCAGTTCTACATTAGCGGGAGAGCAAAACATTCAGTACTTC
CASSSTLAGEQNIQYF
>TRBJ1-1|NA|NA|TRBV30
TGTGCCTGGAGTGTACGTATAGGGACAAAGAACACTGAAGCTTTCTTT
CAWSVRIGTKNTEAFF
>TRBJ1-5|NA|NA|TRBV5-8
TGTGCCAGCAGCCCGGGACTGATGAGCAATCAGCCCCAGCATTTT
CASSPGLMSNQPQHF
>TRBJ2-3|NA|once|TRBV10-3
TGTGCCATCAGTGGGACTTCCACAGATACGCAGTATTTT
CAISGTSTDTQYF
>TRBJ1-5|NA|NA|TRBV4-3
TGCGCCAGCAGCCAAGAGGCGAGCAATCAGCCCCAGCATTTT
CASSQEASNQPQHF
>TRBJ1-2|TRBD1|NA|TRBV20-1
TGCAGTGCTAGTGAGACAGGGAAATACTATGGCTACACCTTC
CSASETGKYYGYTF
>TRBJ2-2|NA|NA|TRBV5-1
TGCGCCAGCAGCTTGGAAGGGTACGGGGAGCTGTTTTTT
CASSLEGYGELFF
>TRBJ2-1|NA|once|TRBV7-9
TGTGCCAGCAGCTCCTTCCCGGGAGCCCCCAGAAATGAGCAGTTCTTC
CASSSFPGAPRNEQFF
>TRBJ2-3|TRBD2|NA|TRBV6-5
TGTGCCAGCAGTTCCGCGACTTATAGCGGGAGACCGACAGATACGCAGTATTTT
CASSSATYSGRPTDTQYF
>TRBJ1-1|NA|NA|TRBV20-1
TGCAGTGCTATTGGGGCGAACATTGAAGCTTTCTTT
CSAIGANIEAFF
>TRBJ2-1|TRBD2|NA|TRBV6-2/TRBV6-3
TGTGCCAGCGGAAACGGGAGGCTTTACAATGAGCAGTTCTTC
CASGNGRLYNEQFF
>TRBJ2-1|TRBD2|NA|TRBV20-1
TGCAGTGCTAGAGATGTTAGCGGGAGGGCGAAAAATGAGCAGTTCTTC
CSARDVSGRAKNEQFF
>TRBJ1-1|NA|NA|TRBV18
TGTGCCAGCTCATTAGGGACTAACACTGAAGCTTTCTTT
CASSLGTNTEAFF
>TRBJ1-5|NA|NA|TRBV29-1
TGCAGCGTTGGCGGGGAGGGTCAGCCCCAGCATTTT
CSVGGEGQPQHF
>TRBJ2-3|TRBD2|NA|TRBV4-2
TGTGCCAGCAGCCACGGCAGCGGGGCACGCACAGATACGCAGTATTTT
CASSHGSGARTDTQYF
>TRBJ2-7|NA|NA|TRBV3-1
TGTGCCAGCAGCCAAGAGCCAGGTGGGCCCTACGAGCAGTACTTC
CASSQEPGGPYEQYF
>TRBJ2-7|NA|once|TRBV2
TGTGCCAGCGCGCGGAGGCTTGATGCCTACGAGCAGTACTTC
CASARRLDAYEQYF
>TRBJ2-6|TRBD2|NA|TRBV28
TGTGCCAGCAGTTTATCGGCGGGAGGTCGCTCTGGGGCCAACGTCCTGACTTTC
CASSLSAGGRSGANVLTF
>TRBJ1-2|NA|NA|TRBV18
TGTGCCAGCTCACCGGGACTGACCTATGGCTACACCTTC
CASSPGLTYGYTF
>TRBJ1-2|NA|NA|TRBV2
TGTGCCAGCAGGCTAAAGGATGGCTACACCTTC
CASRLKDGYTF
>TRBJ1-2|TRBD1|NA|TRBV9
TGTGCCAGCAGCGTAGACTCAGGACAGGGGGCGCCCGGCTATGGCTACACCTTC
CASSVDSGQGAPGYGYTF
>TRBJ2-1|TRBD2|NA|TRBV5-4
TGTGCCAGCAGAAGGGACTACAGCTCCTACAATGAGCAGTTCTTC
CASRRDYSSYNEQFF
>TRBJ2-3|NA|NA|TRBV19
TGTGCCAGTAGTATAGACAGGGTTGGCACAGATACGCAGTATTTT
CASSIDRVGTDTQYF
>TRBJ2-5|NA|NA|TRBV7-2
TGTGCCAGCAGCTTACAGCCGGGAGTTGGAGAGACCCAGTACTTC
CASSLQPGVGETQYF
>TRBJ2-1|NA|NA|TRBV7-6
TGTGCCAGCAGCTTCCGGACTACCGCTTTTCTAGGCAATGAGCAGTTCTTC
CASSFRTTAFLGNEQFF
>TRBJ2-5|NA|NA|TRBV24-1
TGTGCCACCAGAGATGGCGCAGAGACCCAGTACTTC
CATRDGAETQYF
>TRBJ2-5|NA|NA|TRBV5-1
TGCGCCAGCAGCTCTGGATCCTCTACTCGAGAGACCCAGTACTTC
CASSSGSSTRETQYF
>TRBJ2-5|NA|NA|TRBV9
TGTGCCAGCAGCACAGTGGGGGGACAAGAGACCCAGTACTTC
CASSTVGGQETQYF
>TRBJ1-2|NA|NA|TRBV5-1
TGCGCCAGCAGCTTGCAAGAGGGATATGGCTACACCTTC
CASSLQEGYGYTF
>TRBJ2-5|NA|NA|TRBV4-1
TGCGCCAGCAGCCAAACCGACCAGAAGACCCAGTACTTC
CASSQTDQKTQYF
>TRBJ2-1|NA|NA|TRBV3-1
TGTGCCAGCAGCCAAGGGAGAACCTACAATGAGCAGTTCTTC
CASSQGRTYNEQFF
>TRBJ2-7|TRBD1|NA|TRBV29-1
TGCAGCGTTATTCCGGGACAGGGGAAGTGGGAGCAGTACTTC
CSVIPGQGKWEQYF
>TRBJ1-2|NA|NA|TRBV27
TGTGCCAGCAGTTCCAGACCCGGGGTCCGATCCCCTGGGTATGGCTACACCTTC
CASSSRPGVRSPGYGYTF
>TRBJ2-5|TRBD2|NA|TRBV6-2/TRBV6-3
TGTGCCAGCAGTCGTGCCGGGACTAAAGTACAAGAGACCCAGTACTTC
CASSRAGTKVQETQYF